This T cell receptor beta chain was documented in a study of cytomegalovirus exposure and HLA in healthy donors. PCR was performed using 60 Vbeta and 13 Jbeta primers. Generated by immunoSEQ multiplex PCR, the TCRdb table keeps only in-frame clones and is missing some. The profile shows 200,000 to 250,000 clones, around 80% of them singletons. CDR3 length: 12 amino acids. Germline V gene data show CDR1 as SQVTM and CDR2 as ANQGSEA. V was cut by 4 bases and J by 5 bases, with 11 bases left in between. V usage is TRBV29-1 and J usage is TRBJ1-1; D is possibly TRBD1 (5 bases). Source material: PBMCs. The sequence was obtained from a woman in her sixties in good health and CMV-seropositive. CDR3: CSVVAGGTEAFF. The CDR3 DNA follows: TGCAGCGTTGTTGCGGGGGGGACTGAAGCTTTCTTT.